This TCR beta chain is drawn from a study of sequential checkpoint blockade in melanoma. Study summary: Patients were randomized 1:1 to nivolumab-then-ipilimumab or ipilimumab-then-nivolumab first-line. After both sequences, patients received maintenance nivolumab.

Method: immunoSEQ multiplex PCR; TCRdb's copy keeps in-frame clones and lacks some. The sample records around 12,000 clones, approximately 74% being singletons. Germline values: CDR1 MNHNY, CDR2 SVGAGI (reference sequence). The CDR3 contains 13 residues. V was pared by 5 bases and J by 5 bases, with 12 bases between. The treatment is: randomized to nivolumab then ipilimumab (arm A) or the reverse (arm B). DNA-damaging chemotherapy had not been given to any patient beforehand. Sorted cells were live CD3+CD8+, lacking CD19 and CD56, from PBMCs. This TCR was recovered from a human donor with melanoma. The chain employs TRBV6-6 and TRBJ1-2; a weak D match, TRBD1 (6 bases). Sample: CD8+ T cells sorted from blood (inferred from file names), taken from a patient given nivolumab and ipilimumab in sequence. CDR3 bases: TGTGCCAGCAGTCCCCGGGACAAATATGGCTACACCTTC. This encodes CASSPRDKYGYTF.